Each of the 29 T cell receptor beta chains below was sequenced from the same sample in a study of vaccination and CD4 T cells after COVID-19. Sequencing of DNA taken from cultured CD4+ T cells relied on the Oncomine TCR Beta short-read assay. From the PCR reads, TCRdb called clonotypes with MiXCR, one entry per CDR3 protein. The sample comprises approximately 21,000 distinct CDR3 sequences, around half of which are singletons, and nearly 7.5% rests with the top ten. The treatment is: 10-day PBMC culture with coronavirus spike peptide pools or control peptides (ViraFEST assay). These receptors are not linked to any known antigen. Sequences were obtained from CD4+ T cells from blood, cultured in vitro. Receptors originate from a human donor who had recovered from COVID-19.

J is TRBJ2-3 and V is TRBV11-3; possible D gene TRBD1, 5 bases. The CDR3 length is 16 residues. In germline, CDR1 is SGHNT, CDR2 YENEEA. V was pared by 3 bases and J by 2 bases, with 15 bases between. CDR3 bases: TGTGCCAGCAGCTTGGGGCGGACACCTGCCACAGATACGCAGTATTTT. Amino acids: CASSLGRTPATDTQYF.

The J gene is TRBJ2-5, the V gene TRBV7-9; 10 bases align to TRBD2. This CDR3 comprises 17 residues. J gave up 0 bases and V 1 base, and 5 bases lay outside the gene matches. Germline V lookup: CDR1 SEHNR, CDR2 FQNEAQ (reference sequence). DNA for the CDR3: TGTGCCAGCAGCTTAGGACTAGCGGGTCCGTACCAAGAGACCCAGTACTTC. Amino acids: CASSLGLAGPYQETQYF.

This clonotype was counted a few times. V is TRBV7-6 and J is TRBJ2-1; D possibly corresponds to TRBD1 (5 bases). In germline, CDR1 is SGHVS, CDR2 FNYEAQ. V was cut by 2 bases and J by 7 bases, with 6 bases left in between. The length of the CDR3 is 12 residues. CDR3 amino acids: CASSLKGNEQFF. Written as DNA, the CDR3 is TGTGCCAGCAGCTTAAAGGGGAATGAGCAGTTCTTC.

The V and J genes are TRBV12-3 or TRBV12-4 and TRBJ1-2; TRBD1 agrees at 11 bases. V was pared by 5 bases and J by 4 bases, with 6 bases of the junction left unmatched. There are 15 residues in the CDR3. The CDR3 coding sequence is TGTGCCAGCAGTCCCGGGACAGGGGGTAGCTATGGCTACACCTTC. It translates to CASSPGTGGSYGYTF.

This clonotype was recorded a few times. The chain recombines TRBV20-1 with TRBJ2-5; D gene unclear. Per germline, CDR1 DFQATT and CDR2 SNEGSKA (reference sequence). This CDR3 comprises 13 residues. Trimming removed 3 bases from V and 5 bases from J, with 13 bases in between. CDR3 sequence reads: CSARGSASETQYF. Here the CDR3 DNA reads TGCAGTGCTAGGGGCAGTGCTTCGGAGACCCAGTACTTC.

This clonotype was found a few times. This CDR3 is CATSVLGPQGTETQYF. In nucleotides, the CDR3 is TGTGCCACCAGCGTTCTGGGCCCCCAGGGGACAGAGACCCAGTACTTC. V is TRBV24-1 and J is TRBJ2-5; D perhaps matches TRBD1 (6 bases). The CDR3 spans 16 residues. Germline CDR1 reads KGHDR; CDR2 reads SFDVKD. V gave up 7 bases and J gave up 4 bases, with 21 bases separating them.

In its sample, this clonotype was seen a few times. This chain connects TRBV7-9 to TRBJ2-5; 9 bases match TRBD2. Losses at the gene ends were 5 bases for V and 5 bases for J; bases not matched to a gene: 9. Germline CDR1 SEHNR, CDR2 FQNEAQ (reference sequence). This CDR3 contains 15 residues. CDR3 nucleotides: TGTGCCAGCAGCGCATTTAGCGGGAGATGGGAGACCCAGTACTTC. It yields the protein CASSAFSGRWETQYF.

The chain has TRBV12-3 or TRBV12-4 and TRBJ1-5, with 8 nucleotides matching TRBD1. The junction had 8 bases not matched to a gene; V was cut back by 3 bases and J by 7 bases. CDR3 length equals 15 residues. The CDR3 DNA is TGTGCCAGCAGTTTCGGTTACAGGGGGGAGCAGCCCCAGCATTTT. This gives the protein CASSFGYRGEQPQHF.

This clonotype was recorded only once. The gene calls are TRBV14 and TRBJ2-7, with 9 positions matching TRBD2. Trimming at V came to 5 bases and at J to 1 base, leaving 9 bases not matched to a gene. The CDR3 runs 16 residues. Germline values: CDR1 SGHDN, CDR2 FVKESK. Here the CDR3 DNA reads TGTGCCAGCAGCTTATCACTAGCGGGCCTGTCCTACGAGCAGTACTTC. The encoded protein is CASSLSLAGLSYEQYF.

CDR3 DNA sequence: TGTGCCAGTAGTCCACAGGGTAACTATGGCTACACCTTC. Amino acids: CASSPQGNYGYTF. The V call is TRBV19, the J call TRBJ1-2; D possibly corresponds to TRBD1 (6 bases). With 5 bases removed from V and 1 base from J, the gap between germline ends came to 8 bases. Germline loops: CDR1 LNHDA, CDR2 SQIVND (reference sequence). The CDR3 runs to 13 residues.

V gene TRBV11-2 combines with J gene TRBJ2-5; 10 nucleotides match TRBD2. The CDR3 length is 20 residues. From germline, CDR1 is SGHAT and CDR2 FQNNGV. With 5 bases clipped from V and 4 bases from J, the junction kept 22 bases outside the gene matches. In DNA form, the CDR3 reads TGTGCCAGCAGCGTGTATCTCAGGTGGCTAGCGGGAGATTTTGGAGAGACCCAGTACTTC. This sequence encodes CASSVYLRWLAGDFGETQYF.

The genes are TRBV29-1 and TRBJ2-5; TRBD1 agrees at 9 bases. CDR3 length: 14 residues. CDR1 SQVTM and CDR2 ANQGSEA come from the germline V gene. V trimming: 8 bases; J trimming: 9 bases; junction bases outside the gene matches: 16. The chain's CDR3 is CSIDRTGAPGAQYF. CDR3 sequence (DNA): TGCAGCATAGATCGGACAGGGGCCCCCGGGGCCCAGTACTTC. Using reference TRBV29-1 and TRBJ2-5 for the parts outside the CDR3, the full variable domain is SAVISQKPSRDICQRGTSLTIQCQVDSQVTMMFWYRQQPGQSLTLIATANQGSEATYESGFVIDKFPISRPNLTFSTLTVSNMSPEDSSIYLCSIDRTGAPGAQYFGPGTRLLVL.

With regard to this clonotype: Sequence at one end of the junction differs from germline and may be a read error. The V gene is TRBV7-9, the J gene TRBJ2-1, with TRBD1 as a possible D gene (5 bases). The CDR3 is made up of 15 amino acids. The germline CDR1 and CDR2 sequences are SEHNR and FQNEAQ (reference sequence). DNA of the CDR3: TGTGCCAGCAGTTTAGGGGCAGCTAGTGGCGATGAGCAGTTCTTC. Its protein product is CASSLGAASGDEQFF.

The chain is built from TRBV10-3 and TRBJ2-2; TRBD2 agrees at 10 bases. The CDR3 runs 15 residues. CDR1 ENHRY and CDR2 SYGVKD come from the germline V gene. V shed 4 bases and J 6 bases; nucleotides not matched to a gene: 5. CDR3 DNA: TGTGCCATCAGTGGCCCTAGCGGGAGCCCCGGGGAGCTGTTTTTT. As protein: CAISGPSGSPGELFF.

The V and J genes are TRBV7-3 and TRBJ2-2; 11 nucleotides align to TRBD2. V was pared by 4 bases and J by 4 bases, with 2 bases of the junction left unmatched. This CDR3 contains 15 residues. Germline V CDR1 and CDR2: SGHTA, FQGTGA. The CDR3 sequence: CASSSGTSGTGELFF. Written as DNA, the CDR3 is TGTGCCAGCAGCTCCGGGACTAGCGGCACCGGGGAGCTGTTTTTT.

The CDR3 nucleotides are TGCAGTGCTAGCGGCTTTACGGGCAGGGGGGACTATGGCTACACCTTC. Translating gives CSASGFTGRGDYGYTF. V gene TRBV20-1 combines with J gene TRBJ1-2; 7 nucleotides agree with TRBD1. In germline, CDR1 is DFQATT, CDR2 SNEGSKA (reference sequence). The V segment lost 3 bases and the J segment 3 bases; nucleotides outside the gene matches: 13. There are 16 residues in the CDR3.

This clonotype was seen a few times. V and J are TRBV28 and TRBJ2-2, with 9 bases identical to TRBD2. After removal of 11 bases from V and 7 bases from J, the junction contained 11 bases not matched to a gene. From germline, CDR1 is MDHEN and CDR2 SYDVKM. The CDR3 has 14 residues. This CDR3 is CAGRAGGRHGELFF. The CDR3 DNA reads TGTGCCGGACGCGCGGGAGGGCGGCACGGGGAGCTGTTTTTT. The full variable domain, completed using reference TRBV28 and TRBJ2-2, is DVKVTQSSRYLVKRTGEKVFLECVQDMDHENMFWYRQDPGLGLRLIYFSYDVKMKEKGDIPEGYSVSREKKERFSLILESASTNQTSMYLCAGRAGGRHGELFFGEGSRLTVL.

The chain uses TRBV20-1 and TRBJ1-2; D is ambiguous. The length of the CDR3 is 13 residues. The germline V gene has CDR1 DFQATT and CDR2 SNEGSKA (reference sequence). Trimming removed 3 bases from V and 3 bases from J, with 11 bases in between. The CDR3 DNA follows: TGCAGTGCTAGCCCCCCGGGCCACTATGGCTACACCTTC. Translated, it gives CSASPPGHYGYTF.

The chain carries TRBV3-1 and TRBJ1-1; 7 bases are a match to TRBD1. CDR3 length: 14 amino acids. Per germline, CDR1 LGHDT and CDR2 YNNKEL (reference sequence). Trimming removed 4 bases from V and 0 bases from J; junction bases left unmatched: 2. CDR3 DNA sequence: TGTGCCAGCAGCCCCCAGGGGGTGAACACTGAAGCTTTCTTT. Protein sequence: CASSPQGVNTEAFF. The variable domain in full, with the rest retrieved from reference TRBV3-1 and TRBJ1-1, is DTAVSQTPKYLVTQMGNDKSIKCEQNLGHDTMYWYKQDSKKFLKIMFSYNNKELIINETVPNRFSPKSPDKAHLNLHINSLELGDSAVYFCASSPQGVNTEAFFGQGTRLTVV.

The V and J genes are TRBV6-1 and TRBJ2-6; weak D call: TRBD2 (5 bases). Germline loops: CDR1 MNHNS, CDR2 SASEGT. The CDR3 length is 17 residues. The V gene lost 6 bases and the J gene lost 0 bases, with 15 bases spanning the gap. CDR3 bases: TGTGCCAGCAGCTATCGGGGAAGGTACTCTGGGGCCAACGTCCTGACTTTC. Protein product: CASSYRGRYSGANVLTF.

The gene calls are TRBV19 and TRBJ2-2, with D unresolved. CDR3 size: 14 residues. V was cut by 3 bases and J by 6 bases, with 11 bases left in between. Germline CDR1 reads LNHDA; CDR2 reads SQIVND (reference sequence). The CDR3 sequence: CASSIDLESGELFF. DNA for the CDR3: TGTGCCAGTAGTATCGACCTAGAATCCGGGGAGCTGTTTTTT.

The chain couples TRBV7-8 to TRBJ1-2, with D unclear. Germline values: CDR1 SGHVS, CDR2 FQNEAQ. The CDR3 sequence is 15 residues long. V lost 1 base to trimming and J lost 4 bases, with 13 bases between them. CDR3 sequence reads: CASSLGFSGGYGYTF. The DNA of the CDR3 is TGTGCCAGCAGCTTAGGTTTCAGCGGAGGCTATGGCTACACCTTC. Looking up the rest from reference TRBV7-8 and TRBJ1-2 gives the full variable domain: GAGVSQSPRYKVAKRGQDVALRCDPISGHVSLFWYQQALGQGPEFLTYFQNEAQLDKSGLPSDRFFAERPEGSVSTLKIQRTQQEDSAVYLCASSLGFSGGYGYTFGSGTRLTVV.

The genes are TRBV6-1 and TRBJ1-2, with D unresolved. The germline CDR1 and CDR2 sequences are MNHNS and SASEGT. Trimming removed 8 bases from V and 0 bases from J, with 10 bases in between. CDR3 size: 13 residues. The CDR3 DNA follows: TGTGCCAGCGGGTCCTTAGCTAACTATGGCTACACCTTC. The encoded protein is CASGSLANYGYTF.

This clonotype was counted between two and nine times. The chain uses TRBV6-1 and TRBJ1-5; unclear D gene. Germline V gives CDR1 MNHNS, CDR2 SASEGT. The CDR3 totals 13 residues. The V and J ends lost 11 bases and 8 bases respectively, with 19 bases between them. The CDR3 sequence is CASRRRPGEPQHF. The CDR3 bases are TGTGCCTCTAGGCGGCGGCCTGGGGAGCCCCAGCATTTT.

This clonotype was counted only a few times. The chain combines TRBV28 with TRBJ1-2; tentatively, D is TRBD1 (5 bases). Germline V gene data show CDR1 as MDHEN and CDR2 as SYDVKM. V was cut by 5 bases and J by 5 bases, with 18 bases left in between. CDR3 length equals 15 residues. CDR3 protein: CASSPGPLGTYGYTF. For the CDR3, the DNA is TGTGCCAGCAGTCCCGGACCGCTGGGGACTTATGGCTACACCTTC.

The chain joins TRBV6-2 or TRBV6-3 to TRBJ2-4, with TRBD2 as a possible D gene (5 bases). V lost 6 bases to trimming and J lost 7 bases, with 10 bases between them. Germline CDR1 MNHEY, CDR2 SVGEGT. This CDR3 is built from 12 residues. The CDR3 loop reads CASSPLGNIQYF. CDR3 bases: TGTGCCAGCAGCCCACTAGGGAACATTCAGTACTTC.

The chain uses TRBV6-2 or TRBV6-3 and TRBJ1-1; D is undetermined. Trimming pared 5 bases from V and 13 bases from J, leaving 14 bases between. The CDR3 has 11 amino acids. CDR1 and CDR2 from the germline V gene are MNHEY and SVGEGT. In DNA, the CDR3 is TGTGCCAGCAGTCAAGGGCCAAATGGTTTCTTT. It encodes CASSQGPNGFF.

The chain links TRBV25-1 to TRBJ1-1, with 7 bases fitting TRBD1. The J segment lost 3 bases and the V segment lost 6 bases, leaving 7 bases of the junction unmatched. This CDR3 has 14 amino acids. Per germline, CDR1 MGHDK and CDR2 SYGVNS. The CDR3 protein is CASRPRDRDTEAFF. DNA for the CDR3: TGTGCCAGCAGACCCCGGGACAGAGACACTGAAGCTTTCTTT.

The rearrangement links TRBV2 to TRBJ1-6; D remains unclear. CDR3 length: 14 amino acids. Germline CDR1 SNHLY, CDR2 FYNNEI. The V end was cut by 5 bases, the J end by 4 bases, with 9 bases between. The CDR3: CASSLTPYNSPLHF. Written as DNA, the CDR3 is TGTGCCAGCAGTTTGACACCTTATAATTCACCCCTCCACTTT.